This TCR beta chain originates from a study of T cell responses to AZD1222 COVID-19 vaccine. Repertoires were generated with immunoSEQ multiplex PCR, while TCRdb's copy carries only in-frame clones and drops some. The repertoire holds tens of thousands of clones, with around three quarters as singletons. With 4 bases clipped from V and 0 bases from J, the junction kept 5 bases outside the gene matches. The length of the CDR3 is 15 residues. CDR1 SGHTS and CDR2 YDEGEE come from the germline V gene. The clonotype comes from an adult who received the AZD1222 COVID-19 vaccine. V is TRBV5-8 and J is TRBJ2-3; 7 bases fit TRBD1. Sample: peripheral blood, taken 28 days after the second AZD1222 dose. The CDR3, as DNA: TGTGCCAGCAGCCCACAGGGGCCCAGCACAGATACGCAGTATTTT. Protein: CASSPQGPSTDTQYF.